This T cell receptor (beta chain) was recorded in a study of T-cell memory formation after mild COVID-19. About the study: The TCR clusters were mostly specific to one donor.

Each CDR3 protein is one row after TCRdb ran MiXCR on the 5' RACE reads. The sample consists of more than 350,000 distinct CDR3 sequences, around a fifth of them appearing once. Study observations and caveats: Memory cells collected pre-infection included some clones that later responded, suggesting cross-reactive memory joined. CD4/CD8 balance held among clones contracting day 15 to 85, and later expanders leaned CD4+. Contracting CD4+ clones were located mainly in CM and EM, and CD8+ clones in EMRA.

CDR3 length: 16 amino acids. Germline lookup yields CDR1 SGHTA and CDR2 FQGNSA. After removal of 1 base from V and 5 bases from J, the junction contained 8 bases not matched to a gene. This clonotype appeared a few times. The antigen remains unidentified. The genes are TRBV7-2 and TRBJ1-2, with TRBD1 matching 9 bases. The specimen sequenced was PBMCs or a T cell subset sorted from them (not recorded which). The source of this sequence is an adult woman who had mild COVID-19 (a few samples of this study predate the infection). Cell type and time point are not known. The CDR3 region is CASSLVQQGAYYGYTF. Here the CDR3 DNA reads TGTGCCAGCAGCTTAGTCCAACAGGGGGCGTATTATGGCTACACCTTC.